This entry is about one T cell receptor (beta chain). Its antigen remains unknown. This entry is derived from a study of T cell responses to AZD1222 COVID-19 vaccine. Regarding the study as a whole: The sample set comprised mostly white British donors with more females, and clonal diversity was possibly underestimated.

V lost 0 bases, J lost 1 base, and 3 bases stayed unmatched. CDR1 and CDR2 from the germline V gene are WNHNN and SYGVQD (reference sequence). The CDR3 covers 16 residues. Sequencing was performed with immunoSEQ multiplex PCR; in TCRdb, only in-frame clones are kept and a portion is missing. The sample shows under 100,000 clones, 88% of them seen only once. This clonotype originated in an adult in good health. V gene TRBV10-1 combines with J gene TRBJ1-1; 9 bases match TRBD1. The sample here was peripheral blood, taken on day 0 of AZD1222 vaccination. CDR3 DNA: TGCGCCAGCAGTGAGTCTAGGGGACAGGGGAACACTGAAGCTTTCTTT. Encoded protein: CASSESRGQGNTEAFF.